Reported below is one T cell receptor beta chain. As yet, its antigen is unknown. The length of the CDR3 is 13 residues. V lost 3 bases to trimming and J lost 4 bases, with 10 bases between them. Germline V CDR1 and CDR2: SQVTM, ANQGSEA. This record belongs to a study of a mutant IDH1 vaccine in newly diagnosed glioma. Profiled with immunoSEQ multiplex PCR; TCRdb holds only in-frame clones, not every one. In the table there are some 120,000 clones, about four fifths of which are singletons. Described time point: week 11, during vaccination. The study gave 300 ug of mutant IDH1 20-mer peptide per vaccine dose, with topical imiquimod.

The material was PBMCs, obtained from a glioma patient whose treatment included an IDH1 peptide vaccine. The sequence was obtained from a middle-aged man with glioma. The chain joins TRBV29-1 to TRBJ1-3; D ambiguous. The CDR3 DNA sequence: TGCAGCGTTGACCCAGGACTAGGAAACACCATATATTTT. The encoded protein is CSVDPGLGNTIYF.